Below, one T cell receptor beta chain is given with its context. This specimen belongs to a study of CD8+ T cells in alopecia areata. The sample's treatment: oral pan-JAK inhibitor, 5-10 mg twice daily. The authors extracted RNA and reverse transcribed it into cDNA as the sequencing template. Produced via immunoSEQ multiplex PCR; TCRdb's table is partial and in-frame only. The table shows over 150,000 clones, with roughly 64% occurring only once. J was trimmed by 3 bases and V by 4 bases; bases with no gene match: 10. The germline V gene encodes CDR1 MGHDK and CDR2 SYGVNS. The CDR3 covers 17 residues. The origin of this receptor is a human donor with alopecia areata. V is TRBV25-1 and J is TRBJ1-2; 11 nucleotides line up with TRBD1. This specimen consisted of CD4+ T cells sorted from blood, obtained at week 24, from a patient treated with tofacitinib. The CDR3 nucleotides read TGTGCCAGCAGTGCTCGGACAGGGGGCTGGGGGCACTATGGCTACACCTTC. Translated, it gives CASSARTGGWGHYGYTF.